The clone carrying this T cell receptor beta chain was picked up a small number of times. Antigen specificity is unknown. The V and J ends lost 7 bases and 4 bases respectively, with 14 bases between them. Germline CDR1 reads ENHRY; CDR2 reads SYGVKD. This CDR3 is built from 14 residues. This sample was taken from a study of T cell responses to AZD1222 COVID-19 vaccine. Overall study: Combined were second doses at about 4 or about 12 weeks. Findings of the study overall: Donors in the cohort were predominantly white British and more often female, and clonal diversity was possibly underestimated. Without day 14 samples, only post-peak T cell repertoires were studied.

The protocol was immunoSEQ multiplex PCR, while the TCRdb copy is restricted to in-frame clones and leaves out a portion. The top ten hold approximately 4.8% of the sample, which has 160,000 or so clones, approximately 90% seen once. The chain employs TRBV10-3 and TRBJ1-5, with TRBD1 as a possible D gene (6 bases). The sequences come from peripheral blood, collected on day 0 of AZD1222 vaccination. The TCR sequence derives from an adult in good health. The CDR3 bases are TGTGCCATCACCAGGGGAGCCTTAAATCAGCCCCAGCATTTT. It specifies CAITRGALNQPQHF.